A selection of T cell receptor beta chains follows, all from one sample in a study of beta chain features in type 1 diabetes. Measured with immunoSEQ multiplex PCR; TCRdb has only the in-frame clones, and not every one. This table has about 370,000 clones, 9.6% appearing once. The sample was central memory CD4+ T cells from blood. All receptors derive from a man aged 25 to 45 with type 1 diabetes. Both conserved end residues are part of each CDR3. D genes are given only for firm matches. Some rows mark clone size as missing; the rest say once, few, many or name a class of expanded clone.

d_call,j_call,cdr3_length,clone_size,v_call,cdr3_aa,cdr3_nt
.,TRBJ1-5,13,.,TRBV6-5,CASSPRGDQPQHF,TGTGCCAGCAGCCCTAGGGGGGATCAGCCCCAGCATTTT
.,TRBJ2-3,13,few,TRBV6-4,CASKDQGADTQYF,TGTGCCAGCAAAGATCAGGGCGCAGATACGCAGTATTTT
.,TRBJ1-5,13,many,TRBV2,CASMGDTAQPQHF,TGTGCCAGCATGGGGGACACGGCGCAGCCCCAGCATTTT
.,TRBJ1-3,15,many,TRBV27,CASSTTRYPGNTIYF,TGTGCCAGCAGTACAACCCGCTATCCTGGAAACACCATATATTTT
TRBD1,TRBJ1-2,13,.,TRBV6-5,CASSYRDREGYTF,TGTGCCAGCAGTTACAGAGACAGGGAAGGCTACACCTTC
TRBD1,TRBJ2-3,15,.,TRBV7-2,CASSTRQGSTDTQYF,TGTGCCAGCAGCACCCGACAGGGGAGCACAGATACGCAGTATTTT
.,TRBJ2-1,15,many,TRBV4-3,CASSQPGQGFGEQFF,TGCGCCAGCAGCCAACCGGGACAAGGATTCGGGGAGCAGTTCTTC
TRBD1,TRBJ1-1,15,.,TRBV28,CASSLGQGRVTEAFF,TGTGCCAGCAGTTTGGGACAGGGGAGAGTCACTGAAGCTTTCTTT
.,TRBJ2-7,13,medium-sized,TRBV7-2,CASSLLSWDEQYF,TGTGCCAGCAGCTTACTGTCCTGGGACGAGCAGTACTTC
TRBD2,TRBJ2-1,18,few,TRBV9,CASSVAGTSGSGYNEQFF,TGTGCCAGCAGCGTAGCTGGGACTAGCGGGAGCGGCTACAATGAGCAGTTCTTC
.,TRBJ2-2,15,few,TRBV5-4,CASSLARGRTGELFF,TGTGCCAGCAGCTTGGCTCGGGGGCGAACCGGGGAGCTGTTTTTT
.,TRBJ2-3,14,.,TRBV5-4,CASSNVWNTDTQYF,TGTGCCAGCAGCAACGTTTGGAACACAGATACGCAGTATTTT
TRBD2,TRBJ2-4,15,many,TRBV7-3,CASSLNPAGDNIQYF,TGTGCCAGCAGCTTAAATCCAGCGGGAGACAACATTCAGTACTTC
.,TRBJ2-2,13,few,TRBV9,CASGIQGEGELFF,TGTGCCAGCGGTATCCAGGGAGAAGGGGAGCTGTTTTTT
.,TRBJ1-5,14,few,TRBV5-1,CASSLPGLNQPQHF,TGCGCCAGCAGCTTGCCGGGTCTCAATCAGCCCCAGCATTTT
TRBD1,TRBJ1-2,16,few,TRBV6-6,CASTKHWDRENYGYTF,TGTGCCAGCACCAAACACTGGGACAGGGAGAACTATGGCTACACCTTC
TRBD1,TRBJ1-4,14,few,TRBV6-5,CASRQGTGGEKLFF,TGTGCCAGCAGACAGGGGACCGGGGGTGAAAAACTGTTTTTT